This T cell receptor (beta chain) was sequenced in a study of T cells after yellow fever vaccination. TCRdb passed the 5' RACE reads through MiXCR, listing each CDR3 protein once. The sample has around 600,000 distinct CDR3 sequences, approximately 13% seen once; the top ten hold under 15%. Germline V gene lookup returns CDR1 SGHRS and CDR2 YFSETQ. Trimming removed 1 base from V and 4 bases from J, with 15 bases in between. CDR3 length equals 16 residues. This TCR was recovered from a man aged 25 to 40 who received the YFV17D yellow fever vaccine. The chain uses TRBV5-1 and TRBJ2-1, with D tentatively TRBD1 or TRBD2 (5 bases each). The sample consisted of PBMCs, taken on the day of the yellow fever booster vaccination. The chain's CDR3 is CASSLRSGTAYNEQFF. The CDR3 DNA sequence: TGCGCCAGCAGCTTGCGTTCCGGGACGGCATACAATGAGCAGTTCTTC.